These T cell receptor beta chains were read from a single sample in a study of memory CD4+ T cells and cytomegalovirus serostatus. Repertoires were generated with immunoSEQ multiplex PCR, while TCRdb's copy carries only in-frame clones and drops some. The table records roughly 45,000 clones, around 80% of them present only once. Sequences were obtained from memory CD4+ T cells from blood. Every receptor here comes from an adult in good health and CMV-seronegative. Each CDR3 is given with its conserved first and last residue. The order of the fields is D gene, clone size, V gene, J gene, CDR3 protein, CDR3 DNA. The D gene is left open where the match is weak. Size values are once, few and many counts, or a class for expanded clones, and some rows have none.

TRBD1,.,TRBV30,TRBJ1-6,CAWSRGKDSPLHF,TGTGCCTGGAGCAGGGGGAAGGATTCACCCCTCCACTTT
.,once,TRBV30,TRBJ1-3,CAWSPSSSGNTIYF,TGTGCCTGGAGTCCCTCCTCCTCTGGAAACACCATATATTTT
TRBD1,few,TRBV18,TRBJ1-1,CASSLQGTGDTEAFF,TGTGCCAGCTCACTACAGGGGACAGGGGACACTGAAGCTTTCTTT
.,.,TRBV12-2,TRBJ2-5,CASRTLDRGETQYF,TGTGCAAGTCGCACCTTGGACAGGGGAGAGACCCAGTACTTC
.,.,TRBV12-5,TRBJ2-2,CASGFAGVGTGELFF,TGTGCTAGTGGTTTTGCGGGTGTGGGCACCGGGGAGCTGTTTTTT
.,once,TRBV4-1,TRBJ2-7,CASSHPVGGVPEQYF,TGCGCCAGCAGCCACCCCGTTGGGGGAGTTCCCGAGCAGTACTTC
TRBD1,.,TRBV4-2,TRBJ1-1,CASSQTGGGSNTEAFF,TGTGCCAGCAGCCAGACAGGGGGCGGATCGAACACTGAAGCTTTCTTT
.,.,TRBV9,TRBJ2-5,CASSGDTFQETQYF,TGTGCCAGCAGCGGGGACACCTTCCAAGAGACCCAGTACTTC
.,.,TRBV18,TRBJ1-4,CASSPRRVEKLFF,TGTGCCAGCTCACCACGGAGGGTTGAAAAACTGTTTTTT
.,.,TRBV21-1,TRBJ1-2,CASSKGGYGYTF,TGTGCCAGCAGCAAAGGGGGGTATGGCTACACCTTC
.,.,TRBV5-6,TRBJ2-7,CASSLLQGYEQYF,TGTGCCAGCAGCTTGTTGCAGGGCTACGAGCAGTACTTC
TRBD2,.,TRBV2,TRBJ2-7,CASMVVGGGVYEQYF,TGTGCCAGCATGGTAGTCGGGGGGGGCGTTTACGAGCAGTACTTC
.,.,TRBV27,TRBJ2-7,CASSYRETYEQYF,TGTGCCAGCAGTTACAGGGAGACCTACGAGCAGTACTTC
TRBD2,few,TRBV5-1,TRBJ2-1,CASSRSGTSGDNEQFF,TGCGCCAGCAGTCGGAGCGGGACTAGCGGTGACAATGAGCAGTTCTTC
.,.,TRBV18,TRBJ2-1,CASSPPSSGYNEQFF,TGTGCCAGCTCACCACCGAGCAGCGGCTACAATGAGCAGTTCTTC
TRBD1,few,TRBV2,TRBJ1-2,CASRTTGAGGYTF,TGTGCCAGCCGAACGACAGGGGCTGGCGGCTACACCTTC
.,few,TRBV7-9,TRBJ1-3,CASSLGVAGTSGNTIYF,TGTGCCAGCAGCTTAGGGGTGGCAGGGACCTCTGGAAACACCATATATTTT
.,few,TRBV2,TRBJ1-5,CASSEQGSNQPQHF,TGTGCCAGCAGTGAACAGGGTAGCAATCAGCCCCAGCATTTT
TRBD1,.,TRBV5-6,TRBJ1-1,CASSLNRGQSEAFF,TGTGCCAGCAGCTTGAATCGGGGACAGAGTGAAGCTTTCTTT
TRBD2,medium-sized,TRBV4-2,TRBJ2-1,CASSQPPSGGLYNEQFF,TGTGCCAGCAGCCAACCTCCTAGCGGGGGGCTTTACAATGAGCAGTTCTTC
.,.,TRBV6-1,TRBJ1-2,CASNDGPYGYTF,TGTGCCAGCAACGACGGCCCCTATGGCTACACCTTC
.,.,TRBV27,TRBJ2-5,CASARKLYF,TGTGCCAGCGCGCGTAAGCTGTACTTC
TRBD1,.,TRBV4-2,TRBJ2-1,CASSQDPGQGAAEQFF,TGTGCCAGCAGCCAAGATCCGGGGCAGGGGGCGGCTGAGCAGTTCTTC
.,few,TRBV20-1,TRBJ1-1,CSARLPVEAFF,TGCAGTGCTAGATTACCAGTTGAAGCTTTCTTT
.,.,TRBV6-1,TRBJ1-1,CASSESWTMNTEAFF,TGTGCCAGCAGTGAATCATGGACTATGAACACTGAAGCTTTCTTT
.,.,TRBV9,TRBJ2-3,CASSLRWDTRSDTQYF,TGTGCCAGCAGTTTAAGGTGGGACACAAGGTCGGATACGCAGTATTTT
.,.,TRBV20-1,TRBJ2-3,CSATIEDTQYF,TGCAGTGCCACTATAGAAGATACGCAGTATTTT
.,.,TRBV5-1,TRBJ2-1,CASSTGSFSYNEQFF,TGCGCCAGCAGCACCGGATCTTTTTCCTACAATGAGCAGTTCTTC
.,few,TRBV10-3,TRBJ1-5,CAISEQESNQPQHF,TGTGCCATCAGTGAGCAGGAGAGCAATCAGCCCCAGCATTTT
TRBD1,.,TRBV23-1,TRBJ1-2,CATPDRDYGYTF,TGCGCCACCCCGGACAGGGACTATGGCTACACCTTC
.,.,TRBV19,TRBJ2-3,CASSPQHYRDTQYF,TGTGCCAGTAGTCCTCAACATTACAGGGATACGCAGTATTTT
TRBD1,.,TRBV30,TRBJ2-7,CAWSPAGTAYSYEQYF,TGTGCCTGGAGTCCTGCCGGGACAGCCTATTCCTACGAGCAGTACTTC
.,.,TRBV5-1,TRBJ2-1,CASSFGVLWDFKGRNEQFF,TGCGCCAGCAGCTTCGGGGTCCTTTGGGACTTTAAGGGGAGGAATGAGCAGTTCTTC